A single sample is the source of the 27 T cell receptor beta chains below, sequenced in a study of blood T cell repertoires in COVID-19. Only in-frame clones appear in the TCRdb table, and some are missing; sequencing was by immunoSEQ multiplex PCR. The repertoire includes 65,000 or so clones, around 65% of them detected once, and about half sits in the top ten. Input material: PBMCs or T cells enriched from blood (not recorded which). The receptor set was obtained from a woman aged 60 to 75 who had been exposed to COVID-19.

As to this clone: The same CDR3 also results from other DNA sequences found in this sample. The rearrangement uses TRBV5-1 and TRBJ1-1; 8 nucleotides agree with TRBD1. The CDR3 has 14 amino acids. Germline V gene data show CDR1 as SGHRS and CDR2 as YFSETQ. Trimming removed 4 bases from V and 4 bases from J; junction bases left unmatched: 6. In DNA, the CDR3 is TGCGCCAGCAGCCTTGGACAGGGACGCACTGAAGCTTTCTTT. Protein sequence: CASSLGQGRTEAFF.

The V gene is TRBV12-3 or TRBV12-4, the J gene TRBJ1-1; unclear D gene. Trimming stripped 6 bases from V and 1 base from J, with 9 bases between. This CDR3 region has 13 residues. The CDR3 region is CASRRRGNTEAFF. As DNA, the CDR3 is TGTGCCAGCAGAAGACGGGGGAACACTGAAGCTTTCTTT.

The sample holds one count of this clone. The rearrangement uses TRBV11-2 and TRBJ2-6; D remains unclear. The CDR3 is 13 amino acids. V lost 3 bases, J lost 3 bases, and 3 bases lay in between. CDR1 is SGHAT and CDR2 is FQNNGV in the germline V gene. The CDR3: CASSFFGANVLTF. The CDR3 DNA is TGTGCCAGCAGCTTCTTTGGGGCCAACGTCCTGACTTTC.

This chain links TRBV27 with TRBJ2-1, with 10 positions matching TRBD2. Germline loops: CDR1 MNHEY, CDR2 SMNVEV (reference sequence). V lost 4 bases, J lost 9 bases, and 3 bases stayed unmatched. The length of the CDR3 is 13 residues. CDR3 sequence: CASSSAGGVEQFF. In DNA form, the CDR3 reads TGTGCCAGCAGTTCAGCGGGAGGGGTTGAGCAGTTCTTC.

This CDR3 reads CASGLGGFRSSYNEQFF. DNA of the CDR3: TGTGCTAGTGGTTTGGGAGGGTTCCGGAGCTCCTACAATGAGCAGTTCTTC. The chain is built from TRBV12-5 and TRBJ2-1; TRBD2 is a possible D gene (5 bases). The V end lost 1 base, the J end lost 0 bases, and 13 bases lay between the germline ends. Germline V lookup: CDR1 LGHNT, CDR2 FRNRAP. The CDR3 has 17 residues.

The CDR3 nucleotides read TGTGCCAGCAGCCCCCCGGAGGGGGCGAACACTGAAGCTTTCTTT. This translates into CASSPPEGANTEAFF. This chain joins TRBV7-9 and TRBJ1-1; the match to TRBD1 covers 7 bases. Germline-derived CDR1 and CDR2 are SEHNR and FQNEAQ (reference sequence). The CDR3 covers 15 residues. V dropped 5 bases and J dropped 1; count of bases not matched to a gene: 7.

The genes are TRBV7-9 and TRBJ2-7, with TRBD2 matching over 7 bases. The germline V gene encodes CDR1 SEHNR and CDR2 FQNEAQ (reference sequence). J gave up 5 bases and V 0 bases, and 13 bases lay outside the gene matches. This CDR3 has 17 residues. This CDR3 is CASSLARGGVKRDEQYF. DNA for the CDR3: TGTGCCAGCAGCTTAGCCCGTGGGGGGGTAAAGCGCGACGAGCAGTACTTC.

The V call is TRBV6-2 or TRBV6-3, the J call TRBJ1-2; 9 positions match TRBD1. This CDR3 region has 16 residues. The V gene end was trimmed by 5 bases and the J gene end by 2 bases; junction bases not matched to a gene: 9. Germline loops: CDR1 MNHEY, CDR2 SVGEGT. The chain's CDR3 is CASSLTNTGGNYGYTF. The CDR3 region has the DNA TGTGCCAGCAGTCTAACGAATACAGGGGGCAACTATGGCTACACCTTC.

In this sample, this clone turned up a few times. The V and J genes are TRBV27 and TRBJ2-2; 7 positions agree with TRBD2. After removal of 9 bases from V and 0 bases from J, the junction contained 22 bases not matched to a gene. Germline V gives CDR1 MNHEY, CDR2 SMNVEV (reference sequence). This CDR3 spans 20 amino acids. CDR3: CASFTRWPLVRGANTGELFF. Here the CDR3 DNA reads TGTGCCAGTTTCACACGTTGGCCCCTAGTACGGGGGGCGAACACCGGGGAGCTGTTTTTT.

The chain joins TRBV15 to TRBJ2-5; 10 bases match TRBD2. The CDR3 has 16 residues. Trimming removed 0 bases from V and 4 bases from J; junction bases left unmatched: 5. CDR1 is LNHNV and CDR2 is YYDKDF in the germline V gene (reference sequence). The CDR3 reads CATSRDLIAGGETQYF. The DNA for the CDR3 is TGTGCCACCAGCAGAGATCTTATAGCGGGAGGAGAGACCCAGTACTTC.

The sample holds a few counts of this clone. V usage is TRBV30 and J usage is TRBJ1-2, with 7 bases aligning to TRBD1. CDR1 and CDR2 (germline): GTSNPN, SVGIG (reference sequence). The CDR3 sequence is 13 residues long. The V and J ends lost 2 bases and 7 bases, in that order; junction bases with no gene match: 7. CDR3 loop: CAWSIGKGAGYTF. The CDR3 region has the DNA TGTGCCTGGAGTATCGGGAAGGGGGCTGGCTACACCTTC. Using reference TRBV30 and TRBJ1-2 for the parts outside the CDR3, the full variable domain is SQTIHQWPATLVQPVGSPLSLECTVEGTSNPNLYWYRQAAGRGLQLLFYSVGIGQISSEVPQNLSASRPQDRQFILSSKKLLLSDSGFYLCAWSIGKGAGYTFGSGTRLTVV.

This chain links TRBV5-1 with TRBJ1-2; no clear D gene. Germline V gene data show CDR1 as SGHRS and CDR2 as YFSETQ. The CDR3 sequence is 13 residues long. Trimming stripped 0 bases from V and 5 bases from J, with 8 bases between. The CDR3, as DNA: TGCGCCAGCAGCTTGGCGGCAGCGTATGGCTACACCTTC. It is translated as CASSLAAAYGYTF.

This clone has just a few counts. The V and J genes are TRBV19 and TRBJ1-3; the D is unclear. The CDR3 totals 17 residues. Germline V lookup: CDR1 LNHDA, CDR2 SQIVND (reference sequence). Trimming took off 3 bases at V and 0 bases at J, with 15 bases between the two ends. The CDR3 DNA reads TGTGCCAGTAGTATCGCCGTGGTGGTAGACTCTGGAAACACCATATATTTT. Residues: CASSIAVVVDSGNTIYF.

This clone showed up just a few times. V gene TRBV11-3 combines with J gene TRBJ2-1; TRBD2 is a possible D gene (6 bases). The CDR3 is 12 amino acids. Germline V gene sequence: CDR1 SGHNT, CDR2 YENEEA. V lost 1 base and J lost 8, with 6 bases in between. In DNA, the CDR3 is TGTGCCAGCAGCTTAGGGGGGGATGAGCAGTTCTTC. Its translation is CASSLGGDEQFF.

In regard to this clone: Mismatch with germline at one junction end may stem from a read error. The gene calls are TRBV7-9 and TRBJ1-2; D remains unclear. Germline V gene sequence: CDR1 SEHNR, CDR2 FQNEAQ (reference sequence). The CDR3 length is 13 residues. The chain's CDR3 is CASSLLANYGYTF. CDR3 coding DNA: TGTGCCAGCAGCTTATTAGCTAATTATGGCTACACCTTC.

This chain links TRBV2 with TRBJ1-5; D possibly corresponds to TRBD1 (6 bases). CDR3 length equals 13 residues. Trimming left V 5 bases short and J 6 bases short, with 11 bases between. CDR1 is SNHLY and CDR2 is FYNNEI in the germline V gene. The CDR3 is CASSYTGSQPQHF. As DNA, the CDR3 is TGTGCCAGCAGTTATACAGGGAGTCAGCCCCAGCATTTT.

This clone was detected a few times. J is TRBJ2-7 and V is TRBV7-2; TRBD2 is a possible D gene (5 bases). V shed 0 bases and J shed 7 bases, with 10 bases lying between them. This CDR3 comprises 13 residues. CDR1 and CDR2 (germline): SGHTA, FQGNSA. CDR3 amino acids: CASSLAGPGEQYF. In DNA form, the CDR3 reads TGTGCCAGCAGCTTAGCAGGGCCGGGGGAGCAGTACTTC.

This sequence joins TRBV6-5 and TRBJ1-2; weak D call: TRBD1 (5 bases). Trimming took 2 bases from V and 2 from J, leaving 6 bases between them. CDR3 length: 13 amino acids. CDR1 is MNHEY and CDR2 is SVGAGI in the germline V gene. The CDR3 nucleotides are TGTGCCAGCAGTTACGGGGGGAACTATGGCTACACCTTC. Protein: CASSYGGNYGYTF.

V is TRBV27 and J is TRBJ1-5; TRBD1 aligns across 10 bases. After removal of 2 bases from V and 5 bases from J, the junction contained 9 bases not matched to a gene. This CDR3 region has 17 residues. Germline V gives CDR1 MNHEY, CDR2 SMNVEV (reference sequence). CDR3 protein: CASSLNWDRGTHQPQHF. In DNA, the CDR3 is TGTGCCAGCAGTTTAAACTGGGACAGGGGCACCCATCAGCCCCAGCATTTT.

This clone was counted between two and nine times. The V gene is TRBV12-3 or TRBV12-4, the J gene TRBJ2-5; D is uncertain. The CDR3 covers 13 residues. The germline V and J ends were trimmed by 3 bases and 0 bases, with 5 bases remaining between them. As DNA, the CDR3 is TGTGCCAGCAGTTTTTTAGACCAAGAGACCCAGTACTTC. Amino acids: CASSFLDQETQYF.

J is TRBJ2-2 and V is TRBV2; D might be TRBD2 (5 bases). The CDR3 covers 16 residues. Per the germline V gene, CDR1 is SNHLY and CDR2 is FYNNEI. V lost 8 bases and J lost 0, with 16 bases in between. Written as DNA, the CDR3 is TGTGCCAGCGCCGGGGTGGCCGGCCCGAACACCGGGGAGCTGTTTTTT. Protein: CASAGVAGPNTGELFF.

The table lists this clone with a few counts. V usage is TRBV3-1 (or the pseudogene TRBV3-2) and J usage is TRBJ2-1; D is unresolved. Trimming pared 4 bases from V and 6 bases from J, leaving 13 bases between. The germline V gene has CDR1 LGHDT and CDR2 YNNKEL (reference sequence). The CDR3 sequence is 14 residues long. CDR3 in amino acids: CASSPVPWSNEQFF. The CDR3 nucleotides are TGTGCCAGCAGCCCCGTCCCCTGGAGCAATGAGCAGTTCTTC.

The gene calls are TRBV3-1 (or the pseudogene TRBV3-2) and TRBJ2-1; 8 positions match TRBD2. From germline, CDR1 is LGHDT and CDR2 YNNKEL (reference sequence). CDR3 length: 16 amino acids. Unmatched junction bases numbered 5, after V lost 0 bases and J lost 4 bases. CDR3 sequence: CASSQDAGGGYNEQFF. CDR3 DNA: TGTGCCAGCAGCCAAGATGCGGGCGGGGGGTACAATGAGCAGTTCTTC.

This chain joins TRBV7-8 and TRBJ1-5, with D hard to call. The germline CDR1 and CDR2 sequences are SGHVS and FQNEAQ. Trimming took off 5 bases at V and 9 bases at J, with 14 bases between the two ends. This CDR3 comprises 13 residues. The CDR3: CASSIDRRGPQHF. The CDR3 nucleotides are TGTGCCAGCAGCATTGACCGTCGGGGGCCCCAGCATTTT.

The CDR3 protein is CASSEKRQASQAIYNEQFF. DNA for the CDR3: TGTGCCAGCAGTGAGAAGAGACAGGCCTCGCAGGCCATCTACAATGAGCAGTTCTTC. The chain couples TRBV6-1 to TRBJ2-1, with a weak D call TRBD1 (6 bases). V was pared by 3 bases and J by 3 bases, with 24 bases between. CDR3 size: 19 residues. Looked up from germline, CDR1 is MNHNS and CDR2 is SASEGT.

CDR3 sequence (DNA): TGTGCCAGCAGCCCGAGCCCAATACTAAACACTGAAGCTTTCTTT. Protein sequence: CASSPSPILNTEAFF. The chain carries TRBV9 and TRBJ1-1; D is undetermined. Looked up from germline, CDR1 is SGDLS and CDR2 is YYNGEE. V lost 4 bases and J lost 2, with 15 bases in between. The CDR3 runs to 15 residues.

The V and J genes are TRBV5-4 and TRBJ1-6, with D unresolved. Trimming pared 3 bases from V and 5 bases from J, leaving 6 bases between. CDR1 and CDR2 (germline): SGHNT, YYREEE (reference sequence). The CDR3 sequence is 13 residues long. CDR3 sequence reads: CASSSPDNSPLHF. The CDR3 DNA reads TGTGCCAGCAGCTCACCGGATAATTCACCCCTCCACTTT.